Below, 17 T cell receptor beta chains from the same sample are listed, as sequenced in a study of shared clonotypes between healthy human individuals. The assay was immunoSEQ multiplex PCR, and TCRdb's table has in-frame clones only and misses some. Among about 1 million clones listed, around 76% were seen once. Sequencing was performed on memory CD4+ T cells sorted from blood. Sample subset: CD45RA-negative fraction. The receptor set was obtained from a man aged 18 to 35 in good health.

V gene TRBV11-3 combines with J gene TRBJ2-2; the match to TRBD1 covers 9 bases. CDR3 length equals 15 residues. Germline V CDR1 and CDR2: SGHNT, YENEEA. Losses at the gene ends were 6 bases for V and 5 bases for J; bases not matched to a gene: 7. This chain's CDR3 is CASSYDRGWTGELFF. In nucleotides, the CDR3 is TGTGCCAGCAGTTATGACAGGGGGTGGACCGGGGAGCTGTTTTTT.

The chain combines TRBV7-8 with TRBJ1-5, with 7 bases aligning to TRBD1. Germline values: CDR1 SGHVS, CDR2 FQNEAQ. J lost 5 bases, V lost 4 bases, and 2 bases had no gene match. The CDR3 totals 13 residues. CDR3 nucleotides: TGTGCCAGCAGCTCAGACAGGGATCAGCCCCAGCATTTT. It specifies CASSSDRDQPQHF.

The chain uses TRBV6-5 and TRBJ2-7; 7 bases map to TRBD1. The CDR3 loop spans 14 amino acids. Germline V lookup: CDR1 MNHEY, CDR2 SVGAGI. With 5 bases clipped from V and 4 bases from J, the junction kept 8 bases outside the gene matches. The CDR3 reads CASSRGGERYEQYF. DNA for the CDR3: TGTGCCAGCAGTCGAGGGGGCGAGAGGTACGAGCAGTACTTC.

The CDR3 region has the DNA TGTGCCAGCTCCGGGACTAGCGGGAGGTACGAGCAGTACTTC. This codes for CASSGTSGRYEQYF. The rearrangement joins TRBV27 to TRBJ2-7; 15 positions agree with TRBD2. Germline V CDR1 and CDR2: MNHEY, SMNVEV (reference sequence). The ends lost 8 bases at V and 4 bases at J; junction bases unmatched: 3. CDR3 size: 14 residues.

The genes are TRBV4-3 and TRBJ2-1; D possibly corresponds to TRBD2 (6 bases). V shed 1 base and J shed 2 bases, with 9 bases lying between them. This CDR3 has 15 amino acids. Germline-derived CDR1 and CDR2 are LGHNA and YSLEER. CDR3 DNA: TGCGCCAGCAGCCAAGGCCGGAGGGCCTACAATGAGCAGTTCTTC. Translated: CASSQGRRAYNEQFF.

Remarks on this clone: The same CDR3 also results from other DNA sequences found in this sample. The V call is TRBV5-1, the J call TRBJ2-7, with 11 bases identical to TRBD2. Germline trimming cut 3 bases from V and 4 bases from J; bases unmatched to any gene: 3. The germline V gene encodes CDR1 SGHRS and CDR2 YFSETQ. This CDR3 has 14 residues. The CDR3 is CASSSGTSGYEQYF. CDR3 DNA: TGCGCCAGCAGCTCCGGGACTAGCGGATACGAGCAGTACTTC.

CDR3 DNA sequence: TGTGCCAGCAGCCCCGGACGGACAGCTAACTATGGCTACACCTTC. This translates into CASSPGRTANYGYTF. The chain is built from TRBV11-2 and TRBJ1-2; weak D call: TRBD1 (6 bases). This CDR3 comprises 15 residues. The germline V gene has CDR1 SGHAT and CDR2 FQNNGV. The V end was cut by 5 bases, the J end by 0 bases, with 13 bases between.

This clone was counted ten times or more. The V call is TRBV5-1, the J call TRBJ2-2; 10 bases are a match to TRBD2. The V segment lost 4 bases and the J segment 6 bases; nucleotides outside the gene matches: 12. This CDR3 is built from 17 residues. Germline V gene lookup returns CDR1 SGHRS and CDR2 YFSETQ. The CDR3 region is CASSPTQLAGLSGELFF. In nucleotides, the CDR3 is TGCGCCAGCAGCCCGACACAACTAGCGGGGTTGTCCGGGGAGCTGTTTTTT.

This clone was seen many times. The chain couples TRBV29-1 to TRBJ2-3, with unresolved D. With 3 bases removed from V and 2 bases from J, the gap between germline ends came to 12 bases. From germline, CDR1 is SQVTM and CDR2 ANQGSEA. This CDR3 spans 14 amino acids. The CDR3 loop reads CSVDPAGFTDTQYF. The DNA for the CDR3 is TGCAGCGTTGATCCAGCAGGATTCACAGATACGCAGTATTTT.

This clone was picked up many times. The rearrangement joins TRBV11-2 to TRBJ1-2; 9 bases fit TRBD1. This CDR3 has 13 residues. The V and J ends lost 5 bases and 6 bases, in that order; junction bases with no gene match: 4. CDR1 is SGHAT, CDR2 FQNNGV, per germline. CDR3 protein: CASSPGQGNGYTF. CDR3 in DNA: TGTGCCAGCAGCCCCGGACAGGGGAATGGCTACACCTTC.

About this clone itself: Within the sample, other DNA sequences also encode this same CDR3. CDR3 sequence: CAWRTGRETQYF. Written as DNA, the CDR3 is TGTGCCTGGAGGACAGGGAGAGAGACCCAGTACTTC. The V and J genes are TRBV30 and TRBJ2-5, with 7 bases identical to TRBD1. V lost 3 bases to trimming and J lost 4 bases; unmatched junction nucleotides: 2. The CDR3 extends over 12 amino acids. Germline values: CDR1 GTSNPN, CDR2 SVGIG (reference sequence). Drawing the rest from reference TRBV30 and TRBJ2-5, the complete variable domain is SQTIHQWPATLVQPVGSPLSLECTVEGTSNPNLYWYRQAAGRGLQLLFYSVGIGQISSEVPQNLSASRPQDRQFILSSKKLLLSDSGFYLCAWRTGRETQYFGPGTRLLVL.

The genes are TRBV2 and TRBJ1-4; 9 bases are shared with TRBD1. V dropped 8 bases and J dropped 8; count of bases not matched to a gene: 12. The CDR3 is 15 amino acids. The germline V gene encodes CDR1 SNHLY and CDR2 FYNNEI. CDR3 protein: CASQIKGQGFEKLFF. DNA of the CDR3: TGTGCCAGCCAAATAAAGGGACAGGGCTTCGAAAAACTGTTTTTT.

This clone has just a few counts. This sequence joins TRBV6-1 and TRBJ2-4, with D unresolved. In germline, CDR1 is MNHNS, CDR2 SASEGT. Trimming removed 2 bases at V and 0 bases at J, with 14 bases between. This CDR3 region has 17 residues. For the CDR3, the DNA is TGTGCCAGCAGTGAACAACAGTCCCTAGTAGCCAAAAACATTCAGTACTTC. Translated: CASSEQQSLVAKNIQYF.

This rearrangement joins TRBV14 to TRBJ1-6; D remains unclear. Germline assignment: CDR1 SGHDN and CDR2 FVKESK. Trimming took off 2 bases at V and 10 bases at J, with 6 bases between the two ends. This CDR3 contains 12 residues. The CDR3 sequence is CASSQSVSPLHF. CDR3 DNA sequence: TGTGCCAGCAGCCAAAGCGTCTCACCCCTCCACTTT.

This chain uses TRBV11-2 with TRBJ2-3; the D gene is possibly TRBD2 (6 bases). This CDR3 is built from 15 residues. Germline V gene data show CDR1 as SGHAT and CDR2 as FQNNGV. V lost 5 bases and J lost 4, with 16 bases in between. The CDR3 loop is CASSARGIAADTQYF. CDR3 in DNA: TGTGCCAGCAGCGCCCGGGGGATAGCCGCAGATACGCAGTATTTT. Drawing the rest from reference TRBV11-2 and TRBJ2-3, the complete variable domain is EAGVAQSPRYKIIEKRQSVAFWCNPISGHATLYWYQQILGQGPKLLIQFQNNGVVDDSQLPKDRFSAERLKGVDSTLKIQPAKLEDSAVYLCASSARGIAADTQYFGPGTRLTVL.

The rearrangement uses TRBV28 and TRBJ2-5; possibly TRBD1 for D (7 bases). The CDR3 consists of 14 residues. The V gene's germline CDR1 is MDHEN and CDR2 SYDVKM. Trimming pared 7 bases from V and 1 base from J, leaving 13 bases between. CDR3 region: CASTEGARQETQYF. In DNA form, the CDR3 reads TGTGCCAGCACGGAGGGGGCTCGCCAAGAGACCCAGTACTTC.

V is TRBV9 and J is TRBJ1-4, with TRBD1 matching over 10 bases. The CDR3 length is 15 residues. Germline lookup yields CDR1 SGDLS and CDR2 YYNGEE. Losses at the gene ends were 2 bases for V and 5 bases for J; bases not matched to a gene: 3. The CDR3 sequence: CASSVGQGGNEKLFF. In DNA form, the CDR3 reads TGTGCCAGCAGCGTCGGACAGGGGGGAAATGAAAAACTGTTTTTT.